The 6 T cell receptor beta chains presented below share a single source sample, sequenced in a study of blood T cell repertoires in COVID-19. This table comes from immunoSEQ multiplex PCR, and its TCRdb copy is limited to in-frame clones, with some not included. The sample lists 350,000 to 450,000 clones, about nine tenths occurring once. The sample comprised peripheral blood. These receptors originate from a woman in her 40s with COVID-19, enrolled during active disease.

V gene TRBV12-3 or TRBV12-4 combines with J gene TRBJ2-1, with TRBD1 as a possible D gene (5 bases). This CDR3 is 13 amino acids long. V was clipped by 8 bases and J by 7 bases, with 15 bases between them. The CDR3 here is CASGDMKGNEQFF. CDR3 DNA sequence: TGTGCCAGCGGGGATATGAAGGGGAATGAGCAGTTCTTC.

The chain joins TRBV7-8 to TRBJ1-5; D ambiguous. CDR3 length: 14 residues. Germline V gene data show CDR1 as SGHVS and CDR2 as FQNEAQ. V was trimmed by 5 bases and J by 0 bases, leaving 8 bases between them. In DNA, the CDR3 is TGTGCCAGCAGCCGAACAAATAGCAATCAGCCCCAGCATTTT. Translation gives CASSRTNSNQPQHF.

V is TRBV9 and J is TRBJ1-5; D is possibly TRBD1 (6 bases). Germline CDR1 is SGDLS and CDR2 is YYNGEE. This CDR3 is built from 15 residues. V was trimmed by 3 bases and J by 6 bases, leaving 16 bases between them. This CDR3 reads CASSAGSGGPQPQHF. In DNA, the CDR3 is TGTGCCAGCAGCGCTGGATCGGGGGGGCCTCAGCCCCAGCATTTT.

The chain joins TRBV19 to TRBJ2-5; TRBD2 matches at 8 bases. CDR1 and CDR2 from the germline V gene are LNHDA and SQIVND (reference sequence). Trimming at V came to 3 bases and at J to 5 bases, leaving 11 bases not matched to a gene. This CDR3 is built from 16 residues. CDR3 protein: CASSIRASGSRETQYF. The CDR3 DNA is TGTGCCAGTAGTATTAGGGCGAGCGGGAGCAGGGAGACCCAGTACTTC.

CDR3 DNA sequence: TGCAGTGCTGGGACTGTAGAGACCCAGTACTTC. This codes for CSAGTVETQYF. This chain links TRBV20-1 with TRBJ2-5, with D perhaps TRBD2 (6 bases). This CDR3 has 11 amino acids. The V end was cut by 5 bases, the J end by 4 bases, with 8 bases between. The V gene's germline CDR1 is DFQATT and CDR2 SNEGSKA (reference sequence).

Concerning this clone itself: Other DNA sequences in the same sample also yield this CDR3. The chain links TRBV19 to TRBJ1-3; D perhaps matches TRBD1 (5 bases). The CDR3 extends over 15 amino acids. Trimming left V 3 bases short and J 2 bases short, with 11 bases between. Germline V gene sequence: CDR1 LNHDA, CDR2 SQIVND (reference sequence). The DNA of the CDR3 is TGTGCCAGTAGTATTGGTACAGGCGCTGGAAACACCATATATTTT. Translating gives CASSIGTGAGNTIYF.